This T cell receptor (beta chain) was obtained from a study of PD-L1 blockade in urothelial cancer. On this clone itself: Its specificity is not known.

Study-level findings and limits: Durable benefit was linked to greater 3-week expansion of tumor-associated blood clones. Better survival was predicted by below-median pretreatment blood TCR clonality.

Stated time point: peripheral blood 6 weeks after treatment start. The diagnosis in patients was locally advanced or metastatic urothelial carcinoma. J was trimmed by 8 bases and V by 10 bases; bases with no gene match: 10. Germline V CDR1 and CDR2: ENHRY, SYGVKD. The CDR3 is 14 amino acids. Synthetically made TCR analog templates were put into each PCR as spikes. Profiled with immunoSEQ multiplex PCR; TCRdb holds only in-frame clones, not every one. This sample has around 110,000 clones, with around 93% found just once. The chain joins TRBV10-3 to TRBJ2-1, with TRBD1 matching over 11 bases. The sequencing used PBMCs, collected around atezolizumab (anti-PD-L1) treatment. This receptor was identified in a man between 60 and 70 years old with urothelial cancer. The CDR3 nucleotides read TGTGCCACGTTGGACAGGGGGCGCTCCGATGAGCAGTTCTTC. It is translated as CATLDRGRSDEQFF.